The clone carrying this T cell receptor beta chain was counted many times. The antigen is not known. The data were taken from a study of T cell repertoires in cytomegalovirus infection. Study details: Both a matching HLA type and CMV infection were indicated by public TCR beta signatures.

CDR1 is SGHAT and CDR2 is FQNNGV in the germline V gene. The CDR3 is 13 amino acids. The V end was cut by 1 base, the J end by 3 bases, with 4 bases between. Each CDR3 protein is one row after TCRdb ran MiXCR on the reads. This table has 80,000 to 130,000 distinct CDR3 sequences, more than 20% appearing once. Notes on the study in general: Based on cumulative public TCR beta family frequency, carriers of CMV plus the relevant HLA were identified. The ex vivo response was dominated by HLA-C-restricted CMV-specific TCR beta clonotypes.

This receptor was obtained from a human donor in good health (CMV status not recorded). Some clones in this sample may be carry-over from other donors' samples. The source material was CD8+ T cells from PBMCs. This chain connects TRBV11-2 to TRBJ1-5; no definite D call. CDR3 in DNA: TGTGCCAGCAGCTTAGGCCCCAATCAGCCCCAGCATTTT. As protein: CASSLGPNQPQHF.